Below are 2 T cell receptor beta chains sequenced from a single sample in a study of OX40 agonist ivuxolimab in advanced cancers. TCRdb's copy holds only in-frame clones and misses some; the assay was immunoSEQ multiplex PCR. The sample contains 46,000 or so clones, approximately 86% of which appear only once. The input for sequencing was CD4+ or CD8+ T cells sorted from blood, taken in a trial of the OX40 agonist ivuxolimab. All receptors derive from an adult with an advanced solid tumor such as melanoma, head and neck, liver or kidney cancer.

The table lists this clone with a count of one. This chain joins TRBV7-2 and TRBJ1-1; D is possibly TRBD1 (5 bases). Trimming removed 5 bases at V and 0 bases at J, with 16 bases between. The CDR3 is made up of 16 amino acids. CDR1 is SGHTA and CDR2 is FQGNSA in the germline V gene. CDR3 residues: CASSPRGSHMNTEAFF. CDR3 bases: TGTGCCAGCAGCCCCCGGGGCAGCCACATGAACACTGAAGCTTTCTTT.

V and J are TRBV4-1 and TRBJ1-6, with unresolved D. Germline values: CDR1 MGHRA, CDR2 YSYEKL. This CDR3 region has 16 residues. Trimming took off 3 bases at V and 0 bases at J, with 9 bases between the two ends. This chain's CDR3 is CASSHQGSSYNSPLHF. The CDR3 region has the DNA TGCGCCAGCAGCCACCAAGGCAGCTCCTATAATTCACCCCTCCACTTT.